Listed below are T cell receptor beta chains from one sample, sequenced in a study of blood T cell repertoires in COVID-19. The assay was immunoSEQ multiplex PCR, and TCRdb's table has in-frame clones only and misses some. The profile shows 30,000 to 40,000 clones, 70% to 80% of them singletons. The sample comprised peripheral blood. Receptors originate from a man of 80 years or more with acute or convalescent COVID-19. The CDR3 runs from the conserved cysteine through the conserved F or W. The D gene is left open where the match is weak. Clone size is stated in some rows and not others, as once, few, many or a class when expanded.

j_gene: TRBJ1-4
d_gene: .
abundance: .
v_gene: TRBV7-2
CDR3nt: TGTGCCAGCAGCTTAGATGTCTCGGGGTATCCCAATGAAAAACTGTTTTTT
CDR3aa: CASSLDVSGYPNEKLFF

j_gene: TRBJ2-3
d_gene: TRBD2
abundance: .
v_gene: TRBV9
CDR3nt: TGTGCCAGCAGCGTACGGGGGGGCCGGGGAGATACGCAGTATTTT
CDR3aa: CASSVRGGRGDTQYF

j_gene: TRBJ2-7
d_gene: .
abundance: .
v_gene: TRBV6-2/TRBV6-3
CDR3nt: TGTGCCAGCAGTTACCCCTCGGTTGAGCAGTACTTC
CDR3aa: CASSYPSVEQYF

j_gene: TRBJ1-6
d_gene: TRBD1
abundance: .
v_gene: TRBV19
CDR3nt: TGTGCCAGTAGTCTGTCGACAGGGGGGCATAATTCACCCCTCCACTTT
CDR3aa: CASSLSTGGHNSPLHF

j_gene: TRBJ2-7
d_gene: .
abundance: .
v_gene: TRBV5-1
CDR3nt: TGCGCCAGCAGCCAACCGACGGGATCCTACGAGCAGTACTTC
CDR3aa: CASSQPTGSYEQYF

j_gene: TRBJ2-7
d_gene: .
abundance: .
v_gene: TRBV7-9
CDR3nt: TGTGCCAGCAGCTTAGGAGGACAGACCTACGAGCAGTACTTC
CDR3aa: CASSLGGQTYEQYF

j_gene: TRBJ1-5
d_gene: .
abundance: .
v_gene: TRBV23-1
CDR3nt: TGCGCCAGCAGTCAAGGAGGGACTAGCAATCAGCCCCAGCATTTT
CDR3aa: CASSQGGTSNQPQHF

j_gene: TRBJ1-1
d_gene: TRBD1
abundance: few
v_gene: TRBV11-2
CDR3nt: TGTGCCAGCAGCTCGGGACAGGGGGGCCTTTTGCGGGAAGAAGCTTTCTTT
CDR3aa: CASSSGQGGLLREEAFF

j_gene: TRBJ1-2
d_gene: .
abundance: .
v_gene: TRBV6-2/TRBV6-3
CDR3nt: TGTGCCAGCAGTTACGACAGGAACTATGGCTACACCTTC
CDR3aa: CASSYDRNYGYTF

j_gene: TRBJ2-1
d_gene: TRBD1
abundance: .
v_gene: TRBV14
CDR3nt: TGTGCCAGCAGCCAGGTAGGACAGGGTAACTCCTACAATGAGCAGTTCTTC
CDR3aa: CASSQVGQGNSYNEQFF

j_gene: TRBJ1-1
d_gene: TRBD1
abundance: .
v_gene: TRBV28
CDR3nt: TGTGCCAGCACAGGGGGCGGCGAAGCTTTCTTT
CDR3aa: CASTGGGEAFF

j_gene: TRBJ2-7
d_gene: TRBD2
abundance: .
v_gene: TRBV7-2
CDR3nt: TGTGCCAGCAGAAGGACTAGCTCTCCTTCCTACGAGCAGTACTTC
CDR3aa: CASRRTSSPSYEQYF

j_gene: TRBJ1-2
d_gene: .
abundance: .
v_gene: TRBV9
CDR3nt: TGTGCCAGCAGCGTAGGCGAGGGGGAGGGCTATGGCTACACCTTC
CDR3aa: CASSVGEGEGYGYTF

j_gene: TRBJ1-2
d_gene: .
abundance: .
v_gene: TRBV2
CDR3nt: TGTGCCAGCAGTGCCAGGGGATCGGATGGCTACACCTTC
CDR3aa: CASSARGSDGYTF

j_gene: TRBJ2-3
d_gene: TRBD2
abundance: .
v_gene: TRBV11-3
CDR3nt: TGTGCCAGCAGCAGGGGGACTAGCGGGAGAGCAGATACGCAGTATTTT
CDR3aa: CASSRGTSGRADTQYF

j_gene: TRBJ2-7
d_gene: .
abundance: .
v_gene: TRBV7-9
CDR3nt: TGTGCCAGCAGCCCCGGGTTCGTGTCCTACGAGCAGTACTTC
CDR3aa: CASSPGFVSYEQYF

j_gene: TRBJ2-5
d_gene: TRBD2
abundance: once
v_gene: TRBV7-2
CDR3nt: TGTGCCAGCAGCCCACCCCAGCGGGGGTCCCAAGAGACCCAGTACTTC
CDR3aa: CASSPPQRGSQETQYF

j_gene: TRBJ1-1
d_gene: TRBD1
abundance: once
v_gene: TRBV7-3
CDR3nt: TGTGCCAGCAGCCCCAGGGGGAGGAACACTGAAGCTTTCTTT
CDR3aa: CASSPRGRNTEAFF